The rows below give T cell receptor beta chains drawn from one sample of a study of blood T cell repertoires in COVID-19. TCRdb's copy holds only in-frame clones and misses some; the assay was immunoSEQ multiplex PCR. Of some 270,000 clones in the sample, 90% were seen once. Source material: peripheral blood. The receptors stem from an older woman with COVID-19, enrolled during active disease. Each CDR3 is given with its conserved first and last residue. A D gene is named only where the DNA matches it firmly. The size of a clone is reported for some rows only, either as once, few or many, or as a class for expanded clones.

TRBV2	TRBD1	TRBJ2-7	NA	CASSGTGYEQYF	TGTGCCAGCAGTGGGACAGGGTACGAGCAGTACTTC
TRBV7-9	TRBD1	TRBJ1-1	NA	CASSSTVGTENTEAFF	TGTGCCAGCAGCTCTACCGTTGGGACAGAGAACACTGAAGCTTTCTTT
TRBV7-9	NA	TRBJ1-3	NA	CATVAVGQTIGVSGNTIYF	TGTGCCACCGTTGCCGTAGGACAGACCATCGGGGTATCAGGAAACACCATATATTTT
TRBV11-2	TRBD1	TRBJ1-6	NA	CASSHLQGASGSPLHF	TGTGCCAGCAGCCACTTACAGGGGGCTTCGGGTTCACCCCTCCACTTT
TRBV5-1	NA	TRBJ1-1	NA	CASSLTSGNTEAFF	TGCGCCAGCAGCTTGACGAGTGGGAACACTGAAGCTTTCTTT
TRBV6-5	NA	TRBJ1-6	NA	CASSYQNNSPLHF	TGTGCCAGCAGTTACCAGAATAATTCACCCCTCCACTTT
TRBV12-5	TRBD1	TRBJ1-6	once	CASGTGLNSPLHF	TGTGCTAGTGGGACAGGGCTAAATTCACCCCTCCACTTT
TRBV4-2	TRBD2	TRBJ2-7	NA	CASSQGASGVAYEQYF	TGTGCCAGCAGCCAAGGAGCAAGCGGGGTTGCCTACGAGCAGTACTTC
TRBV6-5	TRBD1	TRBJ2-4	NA	CASSSLTGWGKNIQYF	TGTGCCAGCAGTTCCTTGACAGGGTGGGGAAAAAACATTCAGTACTTC
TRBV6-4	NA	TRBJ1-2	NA	CASSESRGYGYTF	TGTGCCAGCAGTGAGAGCCGGGGTTATGGCTACACCTTC
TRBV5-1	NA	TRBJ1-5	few	CASSLRAGSQPQHF	TGCGCCAGCAGCCTCCGAGCGGGATCTCAGCCCCAGCATTTT
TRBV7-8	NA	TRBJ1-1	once	CASSQGVGVGTEAFF	TGTGCCAGCAGCCAGGGAGTTGGGGTGGGGACTGAAGCTTTCTTT
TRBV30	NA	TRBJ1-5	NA	CACSRGGGGNQPQHF	TGTGCCTGTTCCAGGGGCGGCGGTGGCAATCAGCCCCAGCATTTT
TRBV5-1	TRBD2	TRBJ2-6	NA	CASSWGTSGAGANVLTF	TGCGCCAGCAGCTGGGGGACTAGCGGGGCTGGGGCCAACGTCCTGACTTTC
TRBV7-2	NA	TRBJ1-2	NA	CASSPMTGTYGYTF	TGTGCCAGCAGCCCGATGACCGGGACTTATGGCTACACCTTC
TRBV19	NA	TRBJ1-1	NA	CASSIYQNTEAFF	TGTGCCAGTAGTATCTACCAGAACACTGAAGCTTTCTTT
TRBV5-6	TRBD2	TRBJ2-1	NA	CASSPGTSRFNEQFF	TGTGCCAGCAGCCCCGGGACTAGCCGGTTCAATGAGCAGTTCTTC
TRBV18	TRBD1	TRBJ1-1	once	CASSPIRQGANTEAFF	TGTGCCAGCTCACCAATCCGACAGGGGGCGAACACTGAAGCTTTCTTT
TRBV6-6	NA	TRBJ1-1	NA	CAIHRANTEAFF	TGTGCCATTCACAGGGCGAACACTGAAGCTTTCTTT
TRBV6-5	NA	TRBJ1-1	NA	CASSYSTGGTNTEAFF	TGTGCCAGCAGTTACTCGACCGGGGGGACGAACACTGAAGCTTTCTTT
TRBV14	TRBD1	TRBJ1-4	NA	CASSQDRRGLEKLFF	TGTGCCAGCAGCCAAGACCGCAGGGGGCTTGAAAAACTGTTTTTT
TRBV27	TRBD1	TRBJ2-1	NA	CASSYGQGGVYEQFF	TGTGCCAGCAGTTACGGACAGGGGGGGGTTTATGAGCAGTTCTTC
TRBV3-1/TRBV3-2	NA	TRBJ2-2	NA	CASSQVGGSNTGELFF	TGTGCCAGCAGCCAAGTCGGCGGTTCGAACACCGGGGAGCTGTTTTTT
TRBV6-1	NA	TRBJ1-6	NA	CASSEAFGHSPLHF	TGTGCCAGCAGTGAAGCGTTTGGGCATTCACCCCTCCACTTT
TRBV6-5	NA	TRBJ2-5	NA	CASVVHGGQETQYF	TGTGCCAGCGTCGTCCACGGGGGCCAAGAGACCCAGTACTTC
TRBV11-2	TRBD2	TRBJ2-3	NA	CASSLEGAGGSDTQYF	TGTGCCAGCAGCTTAGAGGGGGCGGGAGGGTCAGATACGCAGTATTTT
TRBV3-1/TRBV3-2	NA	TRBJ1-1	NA	CASSHSMDTEAFF	TGTGCCAGCAGCCATAGTATGGACACTGAAGCTTTCTTT
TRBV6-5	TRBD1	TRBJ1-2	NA	CASRTGQGWGYTF	TGTGCCAGCAGAACGGGACAGGGGTGGGGCTACACCTTC
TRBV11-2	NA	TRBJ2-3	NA	CASSPLPGLVGYRRTQYF	TGTGCCAGCAGCCCCCTTCCTGGGTTGGTGGGGTACAGGCGTACGCAGTATTTT
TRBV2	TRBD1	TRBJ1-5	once	CASSEGQVNNQPQHF	TGTGCCAGCAGTGAGGGACAGGTTAACAATCAGCCCCAGCATTTT
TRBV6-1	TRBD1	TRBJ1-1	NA	CASSGDRGRLGGTNTEAFF	TGTGCCAGCAGTGGGGACAGGGGGCGACTCGGTGGTACGAACACTGAAGCTTTCTTT
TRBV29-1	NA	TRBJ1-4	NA	CSPRTAGINEKLFF	TGCAGCCCCCGGACAGCCGGTATTAATGAAAAACTGTTTTTT